This T cell receptor (beta chain) stems from a study of T-cell memory formation after mild COVID-19. The V segment lost 5 bases and the J segment 1 base; nucleotides outside the gene matches: 5. The CDR3 contains 14 residues. Germline CDR1 reads MNHEY; CDR2 reads SVGEGT. Details on this clonotype: Its antigen remains unknown.

Notes on the study in general: Some SARS-CoV-2-responding clones were already detected in memory before infection. Later expanders leaned CD4+, whereas clones that contracted between day 15 and 85 were balanced CD4/CD8.

cDNA libraries for TCR alpha and TCR beta, carrying sample barcodes and UMIs, came from 5'RACE with constant-segment primers. TCRdb ran MiXCR on the 5' RACE reads and lists one entry per CDR3 protein. The sample includes around 300,000 distinct CDR3 sequences, roughly 18% seen only once; the top ten take more than 20%. The sequence was obtained from a man aged 18 to 30 who had mild COVID-19 (a few samples of this study predate the infection). Cell type and time point are not known. This chain links TRBV6-2 or TRBV6-3 with TRBJ2-7; TRBD1 matches 7 bases. Sequenced: PBMCs or a T cell subset sorted from them (not recorded which). CDR3 bases: TGTGCCAGCAGTCACCGGGACAGATCCTACGAGCAGTACGTC. It specifies CASSHRDRSYEQYV.